The rows below give T cell receptor beta chains drawn from one sample of a study of blood T cell repertoires in COVID-19. The data were produced by immunoSEQ multiplex PCR, yet TCRdb's version contains in-frame clones alone and is incomplete. Counted here are more than 110,000 clones, 84% occurring once; the ten biggest clones make up roughly 7.3%. Sequencing input: peripheral blood. Receptor source: a human donor in a cohort sampled during active COVID-19. Both conserved end residues are part of each CDR3. The order of the fields is clone size, J gene, D gene, V gene, CDR3 DNA, CDR3 protein. The D gene is left open where the match is weak. Size is omitted from some rows. Given values are once, few, many or a class for expanded clones.

size: .; J: TRBJ2-1; D: TRBD2; V: TRBV5-1; DNA: TGCGCCAGCAGCTTTATTAGCGGGGGGAGCAATGAGCAGTTCTTC; CDR3: CASSFISGGSNEQFF
size: .; J: TRBJ1-1; D: TRBD1; V: TRBV4-1; DNA: TGCGCCAGCAGCCAAGCGTACAGGGGTATTGCTAACCTGAACACTGAAGCTTTCTTT; CDR3: CASSQAYRGIANLNTEAFF
size: .; J: TRBJ2-7; D: TRBD1; V: TRBV6-2/TRBV6-3; DNA: TGTGCCAGCAGTTACTCGAACAGGGGAAACTACGAGCAGTACTTC; CDR3: CASSYSNRGNYEQYF
size: once; J: TRBJ1-1; D: .; V: TRBV18; DNA: TGTGCCAGCTCACCAGGGAGGGCTAACACTGAAGCTTTCTTT; CDR3: CASSPGRANTEAFF
size: .; J: TRBJ1-2; D: .; V: TRBV19; DNA: TGTGCCAGTAGTACCGGACAGATCTCTGGCTACACCTTC; CDR3: CASSTGQISGYTF
size: few; J: TRBJ1-3; D: TRBD1; V: TRBV19; DNA: TGTGCCAGTAGTATCCCGACAGGGGCCCTCTCTGGAAACACCATATATTTT; CDR3: CASSIPTGALSGNTIYF
size: .; J: TRBJ1-3; D: .; V: TRBV9; DNA: TGTGCCAGCAGCGTTTTGGGGAGTGGCTCTGGAAACACCATATATTTT; CDR3: CASSVLGSGSGNTIYF
size: .; J: TRBJ1-1; D: .; V: TRBV7-2; DNA: TGTGCCAGCAGCCCTTACACTGAAGCTTTCTTT; CDR3: CASSPYTEAFF
size: once; J: TRBJ1-4; D: TRBD1; V: TRBV5-1; DNA: TGCGCCAGCAGCTTGAGTGTGGCAGGGGGTTTGGAGACTAATGAAAAACTGTTTTTT; CDR3: CASSLSVAGGLETNEKLFF
size: .; J: TRBJ2-7; D: .; V: TRBV9; DNA: TGTGCCAGCAGCGTAGGGGCGCCGAGCTCCTACGAGCAGTACTTC; CDR3: CASSVGAPSSYEQYF
size: .; J: TRBJ1-6; D: .; V: TRBV4-1; DNA: TGCGCCAGCAGCCAAGTGATTCTACCCCTACCCCTTGATTCACCCCTCCACTTT; CDR3: CASSQVILPLPLDSPLHF
size: .; J: TRBJ2-1; D: .; V: TRBV6-5; DNA: TGTGCCAGCCGCGGCGGCGATGCCTACAATGAGCAGTTCTTC; CDR3: CASRGGDAYNEQFF
size: .; J: TRBJ1-5; D: .; V: TRBV5-4; DNA: TGTGCCAGCAGCTTGGCCGGGGTCAATCAGCCCCAGCATTTT; CDR3: CASSLAGVNQPQHF
size: .; J: TRBJ2-1; D: .; V: TRBV7-6; DNA: TGTGCCAGCAGCTTAGCTGTGAGCTCCTACAATGAGCAGTTCTTC; CDR3: CASSLAVSSYNEQFF
size: .; J: TRBJ2-5; D: TRBD2; V: TRBV5-1; DNA: TGCGCCAGCAGCGGTGTCGGGGGGCAAGAGACCCAGTACTTC; CDR3: CASSGVGGQETQYF
size: .; J: TRBJ2-3; D: .; V: TRBV28; DNA: TGTGCCAGCAGTTTAGCGGTACTGCCGGATACGCAGTATTTT; CDR3: CASSLAVLPDTQYF
size: .; J: TRBJ2-1; D: TRBD1; V: TRBV4-1; DNA: TGCGCCAGCAGCCTGCGGACAGGGGGTGGCGATGAGCAGTTCTTC; CDR3: CASSLRTGGGDEQFF
size: .; J: TRBJ1-2; D: TRBD1; V: TRBV7-6; DNA: TGTGCGACCCGGGGGCAGGGGGCTAACCCTAACTATGGCTACACCTTC; CDR3: CATRGQGANPNYGYTF
size: .; J: TRBJ2-1; D: .; V: TRBV6-5; DNA: TGTGCCAGCAGTTACTCCGCTCGGAATGAGCAGTTCTTC; CDR3: CASSYSARNEQFF
size: .; J: TRBJ1-1; D: .; V: TRBV19; DNA: TGTGCCAGTAGTACAGAGGAGGGGACTGAAGCTTTCTTT; CDR3: CASSTEEGTEAFF
size: .; J: TRBJ2-6; D: .; V: TRBV29-1; DNA: TGCAGCGTTACCCAAGGGGGAGCTGGGGCCAACGTCCTGACTTTC; CDR3: CSVTQGGAGANVLTF